Below, one T cell receptor (beta chain) is given with its context. These data belong to a study of blood T cell repertoires in COVID-19. Study information: In each case, the material was cDNA or gDNA derived from T cells, B-cell-depleted T cells, or PBMCs.

With V trimmed by 1 base and J by 2 bases, 15 bases remained unmatched. The CDR3 sequence is 19 residues long. CDR1 is LGHNA, CDR2 YNFKEQ, per germline. Data came from immunoSEQ multiplex PCR; TCRdb stores just in-frame clones and leaves some out. Found here are about 300,000 clones, about nine tenths of them singletons; the top ten hold 4% to 5%. The sequenced sample consisted of PBMCs or T cells enriched from blood (not recorded which). The receptor's source is a man aged 25-40 years who had recovered from COVID-19. J is TRBJ1-2 and V is TRBV4-2, with 8 nucleotides matching TRBD1. The CDR3 DNA sequence: TGTGCCAGCAGCCAAGGTTGGCAGGGGGCCTACTTTTCGAACTATGGCTACACCTTC. This sequence encodes CASSQGWQGAYFSNYGYTF.